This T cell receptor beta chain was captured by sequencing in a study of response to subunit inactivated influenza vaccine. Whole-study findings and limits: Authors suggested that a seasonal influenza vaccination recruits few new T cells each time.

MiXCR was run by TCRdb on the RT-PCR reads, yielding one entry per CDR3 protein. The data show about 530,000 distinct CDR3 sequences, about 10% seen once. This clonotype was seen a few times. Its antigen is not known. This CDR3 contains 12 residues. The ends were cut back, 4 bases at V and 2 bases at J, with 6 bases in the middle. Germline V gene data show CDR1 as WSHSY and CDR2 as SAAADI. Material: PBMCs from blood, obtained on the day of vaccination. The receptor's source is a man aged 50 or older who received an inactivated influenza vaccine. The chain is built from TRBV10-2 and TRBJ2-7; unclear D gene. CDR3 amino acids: CASSVVTYEQYF. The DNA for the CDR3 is TGCGCCAGCAGTGTGGTCACCTACGAGCAGTACTTC.